A single sample gave rise to the 25 T cell receptor beta chains below, sequenced in a study of blood T cell repertoires in COVID-19. The assay was immunoSEQ multiplex PCR, and TCRdb's table has in-frame clones only and misses some. The profile shows roughly 300,000 clones, over 75% of them singletons. Sequencing was performed on peripheral blood. All receptors come from a woman aged 50 to 60 who had recovered from COVID-19.

This clone was seen just once. The rearrangement joins TRBV24-1 to TRBJ1-2; TRBD1 matches 9 bases. The CDR3 is 17 residues long. Germline lookup yields CDR1 KGHDR and CDR2 SFDVKD. With 2 bases clipped from V and 0 bases from J, the junction kept 6 bases outside the gene matches. The CDR3 region is CATSDSGQGLANYGYTF. The CDR3 DNA is TGTGCCACCAGTGATTCGGGACAGGGATTAGCTAACTATGGCTACACCTTC.

The chain is built from TRBV4-3 and TRBJ2-7; 8 bases agree with TRBD1. The germline gives CDR1 LGHNA, CDR2 YSLEER. The CDR3 runs 17 residues. V trimming: 1 base; J trimming: 3 bases; junction bases outside the gene matches: 11. As DNA, the CDR3 is TGCGCCAGCAGCCAAGGGATTCTGGACAGGGTATTCTACGAGCAGTACTTC. Its translation is CASSQGILDRVFYEQYF.

V is TRBV29-1 and J is TRBJ2-3; 7 nucleotides align to TRBD2. This CDR3 region has 13 residues. The trim removed 7 bases at V and 2 bases at J, leaving 6 bases unmatched. From germline, CDR1 is SQVTM and CDR2 ANQGSEA. The CDR3 DNA reads as TGCAGCGCAGCGGGGTCGGTCACAGATACGCAGTATTTT. Its protein product is CSAAGSVTDTQYF.

The chain uses TRBV4-1 and TRBJ2-1, with no clear D. The V and J ends lost 0 bases and 9 bases respectively, with 18 bases between them. Germline V gives CDR1 MGHRA, CDR2 YSYEKL. The CDR3 totals 16 residues. CDR3 sequence reads: CASSQDPPQTQIEQFF. The CDR3 coding sequence is TGCGCCAGCAGCCAAGACCCCCCTCAGACTCAAATTGAGCAGTTCTTC.

This clone was seen a single time. The chain carries TRBV15 and TRBJ1-4, with no clear D. CDR3 length equals 15 residues. Germline V gene sequence: CDR1 LNHNV, CDR2 YYDKDF (reference sequence). V was shortened by 0 bases and J by 8 bases, with 13 bases between the two germline ends. In nucleotides, the CDR3 is TGTGCCACCAGCAGAGACCCGGACTCGAGGGAAAAACTGTTTTTT. It yields the protein CATSRDPDSREKLFF.

The J gene is TRBJ2-7, the V gene TRBV19; 7 bases match TRBD2. Unmatched junction bases numbered 10, after V lost 5 bases and J lost 0 bases. The CDR3 runs to 16 residues. Germline V gene data show CDR1 as LNHDA and CDR2 as SQIVND (reference sequence). The CDR3 protein is CASSDQAGRSSYEQYF. The CDR3 coding sequence is TGTGCCAGTAGTGACCAAGCGGGGCGGAGCTCCTACGAGCAGTACTTC.

The chain carries TRBV28 and TRBJ1-2; 9 bases match TRBD1. The germline V gene encodes CDR1 MDHEN and CDR2 SYDVKM. V lost 7 bases to trimming and J lost 3 bases; unmatched junction nucleotides: 9. CDR3 length: 15 amino acids. The CDR3 DNA sequence: TGTGCCAGCACCATGGACAGGGGCGCGGACTATGGCTACACCTTC. Its protein is CASTMDRGADYGYTF.

The chain uses TRBV10-1 and TRBJ2-1; 15 bases agree with TRBD2. CDR3 length: 20 residues. The V gene's germline CDR1 is WNHNN and CDR2 SYGVQD (reference sequence). The ends lost 6 bases at V and 0 bases at J; junction bases unmatched: 12. The DNA for the CDR3 is TGCGCCAGCAGCCCCAACACGGGACTAGCGGGGGGCCACTCCTACAATGAGCAGTTCTTC. Translating it yields CASSPNTGLAGGHSYNEQFF.

CDR3 in DNA: TGTGCCAGCAGTGCTCCGGGGACGCAGTATTTT. Translating it yields CASSAPGTQYF. V gene TRBV28 combines with J gene TRBJ2-3; the D gene is possibly TRBD2 (5 bases). The V gene lost 5 bases and the J gene lost 9 bases, with 9 bases spanning the gap. Germline values: CDR1 MDHEN, CDR2 SYDVKM. The CDR3 runs 11 residues.

The J gene is TRBJ2-3, the V gene TRBV2; tentatively, D is TRBD2 (6 bases). Germline lookup yields CDR1 SNHLY and CDR2 FYNNEI. The germline V and J ends were trimmed by 3 bases and 0 bases, with 19 bases remaining between them. The CDR3 has 18 amino acids. CDR3 protein: CASSDSLLAGTSTDTQYF. Here the CDR3 DNA reads TGTGCCAGCAGTGACTCCCTTCTAGCAGGGACTAGCACAGATACGCAGTATTTT.

V and J are TRBV5-1 and TRBJ1-4, with TRBD1 matching 9 bases. CDR3 length: 14 residues. V was clipped by 4 bases and J by 15 bases; unmatched bases: 13. The germline gives CDR1 SGHRS, CDR2 YFSETQ. The CDR3 loop reads CASSETGGLEGVFF. In nucleotides, the CDR3 is TGCGCCAGCAGCGAAACAGGGGGCCTCGAAGGGGTGTTTTTT.

CDR3 bases: TGTGCCAGCAGCTCCACCTACAGGGGCTCGGGCTACGAGCAGTACTTC. As protein: CASSSTYRGSGYEQYF. V and J are TRBV7-9 and TRBJ2-7; TRBD1 matches 7 bases. The V segment lost 4 bases and the J segment 3 bases; nucleotides outside the gene matches: 12. The germline gives CDR1 SEHNR, CDR2 FQNEAQ (reference sequence). This CDR3 comprises 16 residues.

The chain joins TRBV2 to TRBJ1-2; TRBD1 aligns across 7 bases. The germline V gene has CDR1 SNHLY and CDR2 FYNNEI. The CDR3 loop spans 13 amino acids. V was pared by 8 bases and J by 8 bases, with 11 bases of the junction left unmatched. CDR3 residues: CASSLAGGVGYTF. CDR3 DNA sequence: TGTGCCAGCTCCTTGGCAGGGGGTGTAGGCTACACCTTC.

This chain joins TRBV12-3 or TRBV12-4 and TRBJ1-1; maybe TRBD1 (6 bases). The CDR3 totals 13 residues. Trimming pared 6 bases from V and 4 bases from J, leaving 12 bases between. The CDR3 DNA sequence: TGTGCCAGCAGCCCACGGGACACCACTGAAGCTTTCTTT. This gives the protein CASSPRDTTEAFF.

This clone was detected only once. The V and J genes are TRBV7-2 and TRBJ2-2, with TRBD1 matching 12 bases. The germline V gene encodes CDR1 SGHTA and CDR2 FQGNSA. J lost 5 bases, V lost 3 bases, and 7 bases had no gene match. The CDR3 length is 17 residues. The CDR3 DNA reads TGTGCCAGCAGCTTCTGGGGGACAGGGGGCGCAACCGGGGAGCTGTTTTTT. Protein sequence: CASSFWGTGGATGELFF.

This chain links TRBV9 with TRBJ2-1, with D possibly TRBD2 on 5 matching bases. Per germline, CDR1 SGDLS and CDR2 YYNGEE. V was pared by 1 base and J by 6 bases, with 11 bases between. This CDR3 is 14 amino acids long. The CDR3 nucleotides are TGTGCCAGCAGCGTAATCGGACTCGCCAATGAGCAGTTCTTC. This codes for CASSVIGLANEQFF.

The chain is built from TRBV7-2 and TRBJ2-7, with D possibly being TRBD1 (5 bases). The CDR3 loop spans 13 amino acids. Germline lookup yields CDR1 SGHTA and CDR2 FQGNSA. The V and J ends lost 5 bases and 9 bases respectively, with 17 bases between them. CDR3 sequence reads: CASSTSGAGWQYF. Written as DNA, the CDR3 is TGTGCCAGCAGCACGTCCGGCGCAGGGTGGCAGTACTTC.

The chain couples TRBV29-1 to TRBJ1-2, with D tentatively TRBD1 (5 bases). The V gene lost 4 bases and the J gene lost 0 bases, with 15 bases spanning the gap. This CDR3 is built from 15 residues. Germline loops: CDR1 SQVTM, CDR2 ANQGSEA. In DNA, the CDR3 is TGCAGCGTTGTTGGGGCAGATAGCTCTAACTATGGCTACACCTTC. Protein sequence: CSVVGADSSNYGYTF.

This clone was seen a few times. The genes are TRBV7-3 and TRBJ2-1; the match to TRBD1 covers 9 bases. V shed 4 bases, J shed 5 bases, and the junction held 15 bases outside the gene matches. CDR1 is SGHTA, CDR2 FQGTGA, per germline. CDR3 length: 18 amino acids. CDR3 protein: CASSSQPAGTGSHNEQFF. The CDR3 DNA reads TGTGCCAGCAGCTCCCAACCCGCCGGGACAGGGTCCCACAATGAGCAGTTCTTC.

This chain joins TRBV6-2 or TRBV6-3 and TRBJ2-2, with D unresolved. This CDR3 has 12 amino acids. The germline CDR1 and CDR2 sequences are MNHEY and SVGEGT. V was trimmed by 6 bases and J by 2 bases, leaving 4 bases between them. The DNA of the CDR3 is TGTGCCAGCAGCTTAAACACCGGGGAGCTGTTTTTT. It yields the protein CASSLNTGELFF.

The chain is built from TRBV11-2 and TRBJ2-1; 13 bases are shared with TRBD2. This CDR3 comprises 17 residues. The trim removed 5 bases at V and 4 bases at J, leaving 8 bases unmatched. CDR1 and CDR2 (germline): SGHAT, FQNNGV. The CDR3 DNA reads as TGTGCCAGCAGCCCAAGGACTAGCGGGAGAATTTACAATGAGCAGTTCTTC. Translated: CASSPRTSGRIYNEQFF.

The J gene is TRBJ2-2, the V gene TRBV24-1; 8 bases align to TRBD1. The CDR3 spans 16 residues. Germline trimming cut 4 bases from V and 3 bases from J; bases unmatched to any gene: 6. Germline CDR1 is KGHDR and CDR2 is SFDVKD. This chain's CDR3 is CATSDWTGTDTGELFF. In DNA, the CDR3 is TGTGCCACCAGTGACTGGACAGGGACCGACACCGGGGAGCTGTTTTTT.

The chain is built from TRBV7-2 and TRBJ2-2; 8 nucleotides align to TRBD2. The germline CDR1 and CDR2 sequences are SGHTA and FQGNSA. The CDR3 is made up of 15 amino acids. J gave up 1 base and V 3 bases, and 1 base lay outside the gene matches. DNA for the CDR3: TGTGCCAGCAGCTTCCGGGGGGGGAACACCGGGGAGCTGTTTTTT. It encodes CASSFRGGNTGELFF.

CDR3: CASSKYSSKSRSSNQPQHF. The CDR3 DNA is TGTGCCAGCAGCAAATATAGTTCAAAGTCCAGGTCGAGTAATCAGCCCCAGCATTTT. This chain connects TRBV21-1 to TRBJ1-5; the tabulated D call, TRBD1, remains unverified against the DNA. TRBV21-1 is tagged as a pseudogene. This CDR3 spans 19 amino acids.

This clone was recorded only once. The genes are TRBV28 and TRBJ1-1; D perhaps matches TRBD1 (5 bases). The CDR3 runs to 15 residues. V lost 5 bases and J lost 5, with 18 bases in between. CDR1 and CDR2 (germline): MDHEN, SYDVKM. CDR3 protein: CASSPPGGGLTEAFF. CDR3 bases: TGTGCCAGCAGTCCCCCGGGGGGGGGACTAACTGAAGCTTTCTTT.